Listed below are T cell receptor beta chains from one sample, sequenced in a study of blood T cells in healthy people across ages. TCRdb processed the 5' RACE reads anew with MiXCR; each CDR3 protein has one entry. Here the sample spans about 1,500,000 distinct CDR3 sequences, approximately 38% being singletons. Sequencing was done on a sample of blood. Receptor source: a young woman in good health. Both conserved end residues are part of each CDR3.

>TRBJ1-1|15|TRBV14
CASSQDRGVNTEAFF
>NA|15|TRBV5-4
CASSLAGMGWYEQYF
>TRBJ2-3|16|TRBV18
CASSPVTPGGTDTQYF
>TRBJ2-2|15|TRBV15
CATRETGVNTGELFF
>TRBJ2-7|14|TRBV6-5
CASSFSEYSYEQYF
>NA|14|TRBV2
CASTKTSVQETQYF
>TRBJ2-1|18|TRBV28
CASSFSAANPSSYNEQFF
>TRBJ2-1|18|TRBV28
CASSLSTMGGRSYNEQFF
>TRBJ2-1|13|TRBV19
CASSTEVHNEQFF
>TRBJ1-1|16|TRBV18
CASSPPFRGVDTEAFF
>TRBJ2-7|13|TRBV5-1
CASSRDTSYEQYF
>NA|16|TRBV20-1
CSARVSTSGAYNEQYF
>TRBJ2-3|16|TRBV6-5
CASSYIRASSTDTQYF
>TRBJ2-3|14|TRBV5-1
CASSGGPGGDTQYF
>TRBJ2-5|15|TRBV4-1
CASSQEVGVGETQYF
>TRBJ2-5|16|TRBV12-3/TRBV12-4
CASSSQLRDGGETQYF
>TRBJ2-5|12|TRBV3-1
CASSQDPGQQYF
>TRBJ2-2|15|TRBV7-9
CASSADRDYTGELFF
>TRBJ2-5|14|TRBV7-9
CASSFGDRGYGQYF
>TRBJ1-5|12|TRBV6-2/TRBV6-3
CASGGPNQPQHF
>TRBJ2-7|13|TRBV24-1
CATRRGQSYEQYF
>TRBJ2-2|14|TRBV30
CAWRAGTYTGELFF
>TRBJ1-5|16|TRBV7-2
CASSLSSDRDSQPQHF
>TRBJ2-7|11|TRBV20-1
CSFLSPGEQYF
>TRBJ2-7|13|TRBV20-1
CSARIGVSYEQYF
>TRBJ2-7|11|TRBV29-1
CSVEGQDEQYF
>TRBJ2-3|16|TRBV12-3/TRBV12-4
CASGVRGAVGADTQYF
>TRBJ1-3|12|TRBV29-1
CSVGDSGNTIYF
>TRBJ2-1|11|TRBV25-1
CASTVGPEQFF
>TRBJ2-3|13|TRBV28
CATILPGGNTQYF
>TRBJ2-1|16|TRBV2
CASSVRAGAGRNEQFF
>TRBJ2-1|14|TRBV7-9
CASSLEGVEGEQFF
>TRBJ2-5|14|TRBV24-1
CATSDRRLEETQYF
>TRBJ1-2|11|TRBV6-2/TRBV6-3
CASSFPWGYTF
>TRBJ2-3|17|TRBV6-1
CASRNPTHSRATDTQYF
>TRBJ1-4|13|TRBV2
CASSKATNEKLFF
>TRBJ1-1|12|TRBV10-3
CAIGDRNTEAFF
>TRBJ2-1|13|TRBV3-1
CASRKAGYNEQFF
>TRBJ1-1|13|TRBV6-1
CAGRQEMNTEAFF
>TRBJ2-5|19|TRBV5-1
CASSLAPLTSGRNRETQYF
>TRBJ2-1|13|TRBV24-1
CATSDSILETQFF
>TRBJ2-1|14|TRBV5-1
CASSGTSGVNEQFF
>TRBJ2-1|16|TRBV30
CAWSSPLSGGANEQFF
>TRBJ2-7|15|TRBV20-1
CSASSGGASVYEQYF
>TRBJ2-3|14|TRBV20-1
CSAVLAGVPDTQYF
>TRBJ2-7|15|TRBV6-6
CASSPQGSGNYEQYF
>TRBJ2-2|15|TRBV5-1
CASSLALVGTGELFF
>TRBJ2-7|15|TRBV27
CASSLSPAGTNEQYF
>TRBJ1-2|18|TRBV28
CASSLGQGVAGPIYGYTF
>TRBJ1-2|16|TRBV7-9
CASSLWTGGKDYGYTF